The present T cell receptor (beta chain) was sequenced within a study of shared clonotypes between healthy human individuals. Only in-frame clones appear in the TCRdb table, and some are missing; sequencing was by immunoSEQ multiplex PCR. Altogether around 2.5 million clones are present, 93% being singletons, with the ten largest covering 0.36%. In germline, CDR1 is SGHNT, CDR2 YYREEE (reference sequence). The CDR3 totals 15 residues. Trimming at V came to 4 bases and at J to 5 bases, leaving 8 bases not matched to a gene. This clone was recorded only once. The TCR was taken from a man aged 18 to 30 in good health. Some clones in this sample may be carry-over from other donors' samples. Sequencing was done on a sample of naive CD4+ T cells from PBMCs. Noted subset: CD45RA+ positively selected. The chain has TRBV5-4 and TRBJ1-2, with TRBD1 matching 10 bases. The CDR3 loop is CASSLDRGLRYGYTF. The CDR3 region has the DNA TGTGCCAGCAGCCTCGACAGGGGGCTACGATATGGCTACACCTTC.